This T cell receptor (beta chain) was documented in a study of T cell changes during pregnancy in multiple sclerosis. This clone was seen a single time. Sequencing used immunoSEQ multiplex PCR; TCRdb keeps in-frame clones, though not all of them. Of 25,000 to 35,000 clones detected, roughly 90% appear once; the ten largest clones hold 3% to 4%. The TCR was taken from a female donor in good health, enrolled as a control in a pregnancy study. The source was CD4+ T cells from peripheral blood mononuclear cells, collected in the first trimester of pregnancy.

CDR3 region: CASSLEGTVNTEAFF. CDR3 DNA sequence: TGTGCCAGCAGCTTAGAGGGGACAGTGAACACTGAAGCTTTCTTT. The J gene is TRBJ1-1, the V gene TRBV7-2; 7 bases match TRBD1. Germline-derived CDR1 and CDR2 are SGHTA and FQGNSA. With 1 base clipped from V and 0 bases from J, the junction kept 2 bases outside the gene matches. This CDR3 is 15 amino acids long.